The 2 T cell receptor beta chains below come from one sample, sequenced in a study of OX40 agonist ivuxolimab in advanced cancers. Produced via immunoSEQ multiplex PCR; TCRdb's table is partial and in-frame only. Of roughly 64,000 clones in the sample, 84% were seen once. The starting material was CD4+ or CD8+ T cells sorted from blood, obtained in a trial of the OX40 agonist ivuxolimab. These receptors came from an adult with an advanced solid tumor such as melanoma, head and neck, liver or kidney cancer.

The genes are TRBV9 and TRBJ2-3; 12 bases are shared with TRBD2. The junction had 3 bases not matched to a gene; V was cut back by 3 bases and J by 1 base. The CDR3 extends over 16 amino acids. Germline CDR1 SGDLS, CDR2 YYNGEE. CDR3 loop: CASSARLAGGTDTQYF. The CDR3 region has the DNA TGTGCCAGCAGCGCCAGACTAGCGGGGGGCACAGATACGCAGTATTTT.

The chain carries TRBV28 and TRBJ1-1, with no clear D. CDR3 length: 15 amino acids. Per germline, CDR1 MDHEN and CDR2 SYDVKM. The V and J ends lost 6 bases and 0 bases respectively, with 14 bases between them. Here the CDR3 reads CASRDRLGVNTEAFF. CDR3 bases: TGTGCCAGCAGGGATCGACTGGGTGTGAACACTGAAGCTTTCTTT.